This TCR beta chain is drawn from a study of response to subunit inactivated influenza vaccine listed by TCRdb under 2018. For the study in its entirety: Deep quantitative profiling of the T cell receptor repertoire was used in the study to follow responses to a trivalent subunit inactivated influenza vaccine.

The table lists this clonotype with many counts. It lacks a known antigen. The record has no base qualities; no much larger clone is one base away. Library construction relied on RT-PCR. The sequencing machine was an Illumina HiSeq 2500. TCRdb reprocessed the public reads (quality trimming at Q25 with fastp, clone calling with MiXCR) and kept in-frame beta chains. Entries are consolidated by CDR3 protein sequence, retaining the most common genes and DNA. The sample table shows more than 450,000 distinct CDR3 sequences, and over 9% are seen once. Roughly 11% of the sample is in the top ten clones. Per the germline V gene (reference sequence), DFQATT is the CDR1 and SNEGSKA is the CDR2. The cysteine opens and the phenylalanine closes a CDR3 of 17 amino acids. The read is trimmed to its CDR3 DNA, 51 bases read in frame from base 1. Clipping removes 3 bases from V and 2 bases from J, with 13 as the unmatched junction base count.

Overall study results and their limits: The authors proposed that each seasonal influenza vaccination may bring in only a limited number of new T cells.

These data also featured in a second study, about T cells expressing NK-cell markers. As the second paper documents: 5'RACE template switching, by which a universal primer site and unique molecular identifiers were added, was used to make TCR beta cDNA libraries. In sorted CD3+CD56+NKG2C+, CD3+CD56+NKG2C- and CD3+CD56-NKG2C+ T-cell subsets from about eight donors, TCR beta-chain repertoires were profiled. Seven of the eight sequenced donors were HCMV-seropositive and one was HCMV-seronegative. In several experiments an anti-gammadeltaTCR antibody was added to restrict sorting to alphabetaTCR-expressing T cells. In more than five donors, the dominant CD3+CD56+NKG2C+ clonotypes were found to rank among the top 10 CD8+ clonotypes and to make up 1.0-7.0% of CD8+ T cells. Those dominant clonotypes were again the most abundant among CD3+CD56-NKG2C+ cells in a handful of donors, at about 25-60.1%. It remained unclear whether the expanded NKG2C-expressing T cell clones were specific for HCMV antigens. The study sequenced eight donors, all healthy volunteers chosen at random: three men and five women. HCMV-specific IgG was detected in serum with a commercial ELISA kit to determine HCMV serostatus. Ficoll density gradient centrifugation was used to isolate peripheral blood mononuclear cells from blood. For roughly six donors, bulk peripheral blood T-cell repertoires were additionally sequenced from unsorted PBMC. cDNA synthesis was primed from the TCR beta constant segment and was followed by two successive PCR amplification steps. Sequencing of the libraries produced 2 x 150 bp reads on Illumina HiSeq 2000/2500, MiSeq or NextSeq. MIGEC was used to demultiplex reads and group reads by UMI, and MiTCR was used to assemble and quantify clonotypes. Only TCR cDNA sequences supported by at least two reads were kept to exclude erroneous sequences. The tcR package was used for downstream repertoire analysis, and clonotypes were matched between fractions using CDR3 nucleotide sequence together with V segment. VDJmatch was used to annotate antigen specificity against VDJdb, with one amino acid substitution in CDR3 permitted.

The sequence is built from TRBV20-1 and TRBJ2-3; 8 middle bases align to TRBD2. This specimen consisted of PBMCs from blood, obtained on the day of vaccination. The sequence derives from a man in his forties or fifties who received an inactivated influenza vaccine. Donor details come from another sample of the same person, matched by shared clones. The DNA sequence follows: TGCAGTGCTAGTGAGGCGACACTAGCGGATTACACAGATACGCAGTATTTT. Its coded protein is CSASEATLADYTDTQYF.